Below are 29 T cell receptor beta chains sequenced from a single sample in a study of T cell repertoires and HLA-DP antigens. Their antigens are not known. Sequencing was performed with immunoSEQ multiplex PCR; in TCRdb, only in-frame clones are kept and a portion is missing. The top ten clones hold 1.6% of a sample with 65,000 to 95,000 clones, about 82% of them seen once. Sequenced input: CD4+ T cells from PBMCs. These receptors were collected from a man aged 55 to 70 in good health and CMV-seronegative.

V gene TRBV11-2 combines with J gene TRBJ1-1, with a possible D match to TRBD1 (6 bases). CDR1 is SGHAT and CDR2 is FQNNGV in the germline V gene. Trimming stripped 1 base from V and 12 bases from J, with 15 bases between. The CDR3 totals 13 residues. This CDR3 is CASSLGGGQGTFF. Written as DNA, the CDR3 is TGTGCCAGCAGCTTAGGGGGAGGGCAGGGGACTTTCTTT.

The CDR3 reads CASSDLNRGYEQYF. The CDR3 nucleotides read TGTGCCAGCAGTGACTTGAACAGGGGGTACGAGCAGTACTTC. J is TRBJ2-7 and V is TRBV6-1; 8 bases fit TRBD1. Germline-derived CDR1 and CDR2 are MNHNS and SASEGT. Trimming took 3 bases from V and 4 from J; bases not matched to a gene: 5. This CDR3 is 14 amino acids long.

The V call is TRBV5-4, the J call TRBJ2-2; tentative D call: TRBD1 (6 bases). V lost 3 bases and J 5 bases, leaving 14 bases between the germline ends. CDR3 length: 15 residues. Germline values: CDR1 SGHNT, CDR2 YYREEE (reference sequence). This CDR3 reads CASSSQGWGTGELFF. CDR3 bases: TGTGCCAGCAGCTCTCAGGGGTGGGGAACCGGGGAGCTGTTTTTT.

The table lists this clone with a few counts. V usage is TRBV21-1 and J usage is TRBJ2-2. TRBV21-1 is a recognized pseudogene. The CDR3 runs 15 residues. Written as DNA, the CDR3 is TGTGCCAGCAGCACCGGGACGTCGAACACCGGGGAGCTGTTTTTT. The encoded protein is CASSTGTSNTGELFF.

The genes are TRBV6-5 and TRBJ2-3; 9 nucleotides agree with TRBD2. After removal of 8 bases from V and 6 bases from J, the junction contained 9 bases not matched to a gene. The germline CDR1 and CDR2 sequences are MNHEY and SVGAGI. The CDR3 loop spans 14 amino acids. The CDR3: CASCRGRAIDTQYF. In nucleotides, the CDR3 is TGTGCCAGCTGCCGCGGGAGGGCCATTGATACGCAGTATTTT.

V and J are TRBV7-2 and TRBJ2-1; no definite D call. The CDR3 is made up of 13 amino acids. The germline V and J ends were trimmed by 4 bases and 5 bases, with 9 bases remaining between them. From germline, CDR1 is SGHTA and CDR2 FQGNSA. The CDR3 region is CASSSRRDNEQFF. DNA of the CDR3: TGTGCCAGCAGCTCCAGACGGGACAATGAGCAGTTCTTC.

J is TRBJ2-1 and V is TRBV2, with a weak D call TRBD2 (6 bases). Germline lookup yields CDR1 SNHLY and CDR2 FYNNEI. Trimming took 6 bases from V and 2 from J, leaving 11 bases between them. The CDR3 totals 14 residues. CDR3 bases: TGTGCCAGCAGACCGTCGGGGGCCTACAATGAGCAGTTCTTC. Amino acids: CASRPSGAYNEQFF.

This chain joins TRBV7-3 and TRBJ2-1; 7 nucleotides match TRBD1. This CDR3 has 12 amino acids. Germline assignment: CDR1 SGHTA and CDR2 FQGTGA. Trimming cost V 5 bases and J 9 bases; bases outside gene matches: 4. CDR3 DNA sequence: TGTGCCAGCAGCGAGTCAGGGGGTGAGCAGTTCTTC. This codes for CASSESGGEQFF.

This chain joins TRBV18 and TRBJ2-7; TRBD2 matches 11 bases. Germline CDR1 reads KGHSH; CDR2 reads LQKENI. The CDR3 is 14 residues long. With V trimmed by 5 bases and J by 2 bases, 2 bases remained unmatched. As DNA, the CDR3 is TGTGCCAGCTCAGGGACTAGCGGAGCCTACGAGCAGTACGTC. Its protein is CASSGTSGAYEQYV.

The chain has TRBV2 and TRBJ2-1; the match to TRBD1 covers 10 bases. With 3 bases clipped from V and 5 bases from J, the junction kept 7 bases outside the gene matches. Germline V gene lookup returns CDR1 SNHLY and CDR2 FYNNEI. CDR3 length: 16 residues. The CDR3 DNA sequence: TGTGCCAGCAGTGAGAGGGACAGGGGTCCCCACAATGAGCAGTTCTTC. Its protein product is CASSERDRGPHNEQFF.

This chain joins TRBV4-3 and TRBJ2-1; 8 bases are a match to TRBD2. V lost 0 bases, J lost 3 bases, and 7 bases stayed unmatched. Germline CDR1 reads LGHNA; CDR2 reads YSLEER. The CDR3 is 17 amino acids. The CDR3 nucleotides read TGCGCCAGCAGCCAAGATCAAAGGCTAGCGGGCTACAATGAGCAGTTCTTC. Its translation is CASSQDQRLAGYNEQFF.

This clone was picked up one time. The V gene is TRBV6-1, the J gene TRBJ2-3; TRBD2 matches at 8 bases. The trim removed 3 bases at V and 5 bases at J, leaving 10 bases unmatched. CDR1 MNHNS and CDR2 SASEGT come from the germline V gene. This CDR3 has 16 residues. The CDR3 region has the DNA TGTGCCAGCAGTGACCGGGGGGGTAGACTTATAGATACGCAGTATTTT. Protein product: CASSDRGGRLIDTQYF.

The gene calls are TRBV5-1 and TRBJ2-4; D ambiguous. Trimming pared 0 bases from V and 1 base from J, leaving 5 bases between. CDR1 is SGHRS, CDR2 YFSETQ, per germline. There are 14 residues in the CDR3. The CDR3, as DNA: TGCGCCAGCAGCTTGGATAGGGCCAAAAACATTCAGTACTTC. Protein product: CASSLDRAKNIQYF.

The rearrangement joins TRBV7-8 to TRBJ1-5; 7 nucleotides match TRBD1. Germline CDR1 SGHVS, CDR2 FQNEAQ. The CDR3 is made up of 14 amino acids. The trim removed 5 bases at V and 5 bases at J, leaving 6 bases unmatched. The CDR3: CASSVQGGDQPQHF. CDR3 nucleotide sequence: TGTGCCAGCAGCGTGCAGGGGGGAGATCAGCCCCAGCATTTT.

This clone was seen once. V usage is TRBV7-9 and J usage is TRBJ1-1; the match to TRBD1 covers 8 bases. J gave up 5 bases and V 4 bases, and 6 bases lay outside the gene matches. CDR1 SEHNR and CDR2 FQNEAQ come from the germline V gene (reference sequence). This CDR3 region has 14 residues. CDR3 nucleotide sequence: TGTGCCAGCAGCTCCTACAGGGGGGCGACTGAAGCTTTCTTT. Translating gives CASSSYRGATEAFF. The full variable domain, in which reference TRBV7-9 and TRBJ1-1 provide the parts outside the CDR3, is DTGVSQNPRHKITKRGQNVTFRCDPISEHNRLYWYRQTLGQGPEFLTYFQNEAQLEKSRLLSDRFSAERPKGSFSTLEIQRTEQGDSAMYLCASSSYRGATEAFFGQGTRLTVV.

The V call is TRBV7-3, the J call TRBJ2-3; 8 bases are a match to TRBD1. Germline CDR1 reads SGHTA; CDR2 reads FQGTGA. Losses at the gene ends were 6 bases for V and 6 bases for J; bases not matched to a gene: 5. This CDR3 contains 13 residues. The CDR3 loop reads CASSQTGEDTQYF. CDR3 nucleotide sequence: TGTGCCAGCAGTCAGACAGGGGAGGATACGCAGTATTTT.

CDR3 DNA: TGTGCCAGCAGCTTGGGGGCGTCTAGCGGGGGGAGGGCCTACGAGCAGTACTTC. Translated: CASSLGASSGGRAYEQYF. The gene calls are TRBV5-4 and TRBJ2-7, with 11 positions matching TRBD2. V lost 0 bases to trimming and J lost 2 bases; unmatched junction nucleotides: 10. Germline CDR1 and CDR2: SGHNT and YYREEE (reference sequence). The length of the CDR3 is 18 residues.

This chain links TRBV29-1 with TRBJ2-2; D gene unclear. Germline CDR1 SQVTM, CDR2 ANQGSEA. With 5 bases removed from V and 6 bases from J, the gap between germline ends came to 13 bases. The CDR3 runs 13 residues. This CDR3 is CSVSLGPAGELFF. CDR3 nucleotides: TGCAGCGTTTCCCTCGGCCCGGCCGGGGAGCTGTTTTTT.

This chain connects TRBV18 to TRBJ1-5; 8 bases are shared with TRBD1. With 3 bases clipped from V and 4 bases from J, the junction kept 14 bases outside the gene matches. The germline CDR1 and CDR2 sequences are KGHSH and LQKENI. This CDR3 has 18 amino acids. This chain's CDR3 is CASSPPDRARVGNQPQHF. The DNA for the CDR3 is TGTGCCAGCTCACCCCCGGACAGGGCCAGAGTTGGAAATCAGCCCCAGCATTTT.

The chain combines TRBV11-2 with TRBJ1-2, with 7 bases identical to TRBD1. V lost 5 bases and J lost 7; bases outside the gene matches: 10. The CDR3 has 14 residues. CDR1 is SGHAT, CDR2 FQNNGV, per germline. DNA for the CDR3: TGTGCCAGCAGCCCCCGGACAGGAAAGAGTGGCTACACCTTC. It is translated as CASSPRTGKSGYTF.

The V gene is TRBV5-4, the J gene TRBJ1-1; D call uncertain. V shed 1 base and J shed 5 bases, with 9 bases lying between them. This CDR3 is 13 amino acids long. In germline, CDR1 is SGHNT, CDR2 YYREEE (reference sequence). CDR3 DNA: TGTGCCAGCAGCTTGATAGGAGGAACTGAAGCTTTCTTT. Translation: CASSLIGGTEAFF.

The chain joins TRBV28 to TRBJ1-1, with TRBD1 matching 10 bases. Trimming cost V 6 bases and J 7 bases; bases outside gene matches: 2. The V gene's germline CDR1 is MDHEN and CDR2 SYDVKM. The CDR3 contains 12 residues. CDR3 coding DNA: TGTGCCAGCAGAGGGACAGGGGTTGAAGCTTTCTTT. This translates into CASRGTGVEAFF. Full variable domain (missing parts from reference TRBV28 and TRBJ1-1): DVKVTQSSRYLVKRTGEKVFLECVQDMDHENMFWYRQDPGLGLRLIYFSYDVKMKEKGDIPEGYSVSREKKERFSLILESASTNQTSMYLCASRGTGVEAFFGQGTRLTVV.

This clone appeared once. The chain uses TRBV7-2 and TRBJ2-5, with 8 bases that match TRBD2. The ends lost 2 bases at V and 5 bases at J; junction bases unmatched: 7. From germline, CDR1 is SGHTA and CDR2 FQGNSA. There are 15 residues in the CDR3. DNA for the CDR3: TGTGCCAGCAGCTTACAAGCGGGAGCGGGTGAGACCCAGTACTTC. Amino acid sequence: CASSLQAGAGETQYF.

The chain employs TRBV5-6 and TRBJ1-2; TRBD1 agrees at 7 bases. The CDR3 length is 13 residues. Unmatched junction bases numbered 3, after V lost 4 bases and J lost 3 bases. Germline-derived CDR1 and CDR2 are SGHDT and YYEEEE. DNA for the CDR3: TGTGCCAGCAGCAGGGACAGAGACTATGGCTACACCTTC. Translation: CASSRDRDYGYTF.

The chain links TRBV5-6 to TRBJ2-3; the match to TRBD2 covers 9 bases. This CDR3 contains 17 residues. The germline gives CDR1 SGHDT, CDR2 YYEEEE. Trimming at V came to 0 bases and at J to 0 bases, leaving 5 bases not matched to a gene. The CDR3, as DNA: TGTGCCAGCAGCTTGGAACGGCTAGCGGGAAGCACAGATACGCAGTATTTT. Amino acids: CASSLERLAGSTDTQYF. Full variable domain (remainder filled in from reference TRBV5-6 and TRBJ2-3): DAGVTQSPTHLIKTRGQQVTLRCSPKSGHDTVSWYQQALGQGPQFIFQYYEEEERQRGNFPDRFSGHQFPNYSSELNVNALLLGDSALYLCASSLERLAGSTDTQYFGPGTRLTVL.

This clone was recorded once. The CDR3 DNA reads as TGTGCCAGTAAGGCTCTAGCGGGAGAGCGGACCGGGGAGCTGTTTTTT. As protein: CASKALAGERTGELFF. The rearrangement uses TRBV19 and TRBJ2-2; 10 bases agree with TRBD2. With V trimmed by 7 bases and J by 5 bases, 10 bases remained unmatched. The CDR3 consists of 16 residues. In germline, CDR1 is LNHDA, CDR2 SQIVND (reference sequence).

The chain is built from TRBV5-1 and TRBJ2-1, with no clear D. The CDR3 sequence is 15 residues long. Per germline, CDR1 SGHRS and CDR2 YFSETQ. Deletions cut 1 base from V and 9 bases from J, with 17 bases between. The CDR3 DNA reads TGCGCCAGCAGCTTGAGCCGCAGCCCCTTGGGTGAGCAGTTCTTC. It codes for CASSLSRSPLGEQFF.

This clone has a single count. The rearrangement joins TRBV5-4 to TRBJ1-5; D gene unclear. The CDR3 loop spans 13 amino acids. Germline V gives CDR1 SGHNT, CDR2 YYREEE (reference sequence). Deletions cut 4 bases from V and 4 bases from J, with 9 bases between. The CDR3 DNA sequence: TGTGCCAGCAGCCTCGACCTTAATCAGCCCCAGCATTTT. Protein: CASSLDLNQPQHF. The full variable domain, its missing parts supplied by reference TRBV5-4 and TRBJ1-5, is ETGVTQSPTHLIKTRGQQVTLRCSSQSGHNTVSWYQQALGQGPQFIFQYYREEENGRGNFPPRFSGLQFPNYSSELNVNALELDDSALYLCASSLDLNQPQHFGDGTRLSIL.

V and J are TRBV2 and TRBJ1-6, with a tentative D call TRBD1 (5 bases). Germline V gene lookup returns CDR1 SNHLY and CDR2 FYNNEI. V lost 11 bases to trimming and J lost 6 bases, with 23 bases between them. CDR3 length: 16 residues. For the CDR3, the DNA is TGTGCCCAGCAGGGTGGCTGGGCAGCCCTTAATTCACCCCTCCACTTT. This translates into CAQQGGWAALNSPLHF.